This T cell receptor beta chain was obtained from a study of glioma-infiltrating T cells after dendritic cell vaccination. About the research overall: Autologous tumor lysate-pulsed dendritic cell vaccination was given between about 2003 and 2013. Dendritic cells derived from monocytes and pulsed with autologous tumor lysate formed the vaccine.

Profiled with immunoSEQ multiplex PCR; TCRdb holds only in-frame clones, not every one. The data contain 50,000 to 80,000 clones, 82% of them seen just once; the ten biggest clones take up approximately 8.5%. Before vaccination, two weeks after the third vaccination, and at progression, PBMC were collected. CDR1 and CDR2 from the germline V gene are SGHAT and FQNNGV. There are 17 residues in the CDR3. Trimming took 4 bases from V and 2 from J; bases not matched to a gene: 13. Sequencing used blood, obtained before dendritic cell vaccination. The sequence was collected from a human donor with glioblastoma. This chain links TRBV11-2 with TRBJ1-2; 7 bases map to TRBD1. The CDR3, as DNA: TGTGCCAGCAGCTCTCTTTCCCGGGACAGCAGAAACTATGGCTACACCTTC. Amino acids: CASSSLSRDSRNYGYTF.